This record looks at one T cell receptor (beta chain) sequence and its context. Per the germline V gene, CDR1 is GTSNPN and CDR2 is SVGIG (reference sequence). The CDR3 runs 17 residues. Trimming took 1 base from V and 1 from J; bases not matched to a gene: 11. The sample is drawn from a study of T cell changes during pregnancy in multiple sclerosis. TCRdb keeps only in-frame clones here, not all; method: immunoSEQ multiplex PCR. Of 60,000 or so clones listed, 85% to 90% were seen once; the top ten hold roughly 0.9%. The chain combines TRBV30 with TRBJ1-1, with 8 bases matching TRBD1. This clonotype was obtained from a female donor in good health, enrolled as a control in a pregnancy study. Sequenced material: peripheral blood, taken in the first trimester of pregnancy. CDR3 residues: CAWSADRVDVGNTEAFF. The CDR3, as DNA: TGTGCCTGGAGTGCGGACAGGGTTGACGTCGGGAACACTGAAGCTTTCTTT.